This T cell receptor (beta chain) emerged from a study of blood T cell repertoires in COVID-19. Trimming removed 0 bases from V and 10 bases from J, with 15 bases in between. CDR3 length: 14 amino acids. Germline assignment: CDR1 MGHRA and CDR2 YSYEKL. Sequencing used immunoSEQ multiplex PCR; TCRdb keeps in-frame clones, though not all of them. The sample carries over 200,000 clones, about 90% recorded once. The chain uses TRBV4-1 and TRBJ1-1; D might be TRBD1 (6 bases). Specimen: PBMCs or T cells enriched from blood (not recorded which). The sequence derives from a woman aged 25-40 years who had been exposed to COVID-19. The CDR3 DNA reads TGCGCCAGCAGCCAAGATGGCAGGGGATGGGGAGCTTTCTTT. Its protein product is CASSQDGRGWGAFF.